This T cell receptor (beta chain) was found in a study of blood T cell repertoires in COVID-19. This CDR3 spans 15 amino acids. After removal of 2 bases from V and 8 bases from J, the junction contained 4 bases not matched to a gene. CDR1 LGHNA and CDR2 YSLEER come from the germline V gene. Profiled with immunoSEQ multiplex PCR; TCRdb holds only in-frame clones, not every one. The sample has approximately 200,000 clones, about 85% seen once. The TCR comes from a woman aged 30 to 39 who had recovered from COVID-19. Sequenced input: PBMCs or T cells enriched from blood (not recorded which). V usage is TRBV4-3 and J usage is TRBJ2-1; 12 bases are shared with TRBD2. The CDR3 region is CASSQSSGGVYEQFF. The CDR3, as DNA: TGCGCCAGCAGCCAATCTAGCGGGGGGGTCTATGAGCAGTTCTTC.